This TCR beta chain is drawn from a study of blood T cell repertoires in COVID-19. About the research overall: Material from acute and convalescent COVID-19 was sourced from the United States, Italy and Spain.

V dropped 0 bases and J dropped 6 bases, with 5 bases sitting between them. The germline gives CDR1 LGHNA, CDR2 YSLEER. The CDR3 loop spans 13 amino acids. Participant-given clinical history determined each cohort assignment. In the source study's methods: The authors estimated nucleated cell counts from reference gene primer amplification. TCRdb's table, derived via immunoSEQ multiplex PCR, lists solely in-frame clones and lacks some. That table supplies the V and J calls and clone size; D and trimming were determined from the DNA. Counted here are roughly 520,000 clones, approximately 88% occurring once; the ten biggest clones make up around 1.9%.

The receptor was isolated from a woman aged 40 to 50 who had recovered from COVID-19. Sequencing was performed on PBMCs or T cells enriched from blood (not recorded which). The chain employs TRBV4-3 and TRBJ2-2; no clear D. CDR3 sequence reads: CASSQERPGELFF. The CDR3 bases are TGCGCCAGCAGCCAAGAGCGCCCCGGGGAGCTGTTTTTT.